The 20 T cell receptor beta chains reported below all come from one sample, sequenced in a study of PD-1 blockade in classical Hodgkin lymphoma. This table comes from immunoSEQ multiplex PCR, and its TCRdb copy is limited to in-frame clones, with some not included. The table includes roughly 60,000 clones, 85% to 95% detected once. Regarding time point: cycle 4 day 1 (C4D1), after 6 weeks of nivolumab. No patient escaped relapse after autologous stem cell transplantation, and brentuximab vedotin exposure varied. This material consisted of peripheral blood mononuclear cells (PBMCs), taken before the fourth cycle of nivolumab. The origin of the receptors is a human donor with classical Hodgkin lymphoma.

This clone was seen a single time. The chain combines TRBV28 with TRBJ2-3, with D unclear. Trimming shortened V by 8 bases and J by 5 bases, and 2 bases separated the two germline ends. The CDR3 has 9 amino acids. The germline CDR1 and CDR2 sequences are MDHEN and SYDVKM. The CDR3 reads CASGDTQYF. The CDR3 region has the DNA TGTGCCAGCGGAGATACGCAGTATTTT.

J is TRBJ2-3 and V is TRBV5-1; possibly TRBD1 or TRBD2 for D (6 bases each). The CDR3 sequence is 16 residues long. Trimming stripped 0 bases from V and 1 base from J, with 12 bases between. Germline V gives CDR1 SGHRS, CDR2 YFSETQ. CDR3 nucleotides: TGCGCCAGCAGCTTGGACGGGGGCCTGGGCACAGATACGCAGTATTTT. Translating it yields CASSLDGGLGTDTQYF.

The chain has TRBV6-1 and TRBJ2-3; TRBD1 matches at 9 bases. The CDR3 has 15 residues. Germline-derived CDR1 and CDR2 are MNHNS and SASEGT. J was trimmed by 13 bases and V by 4 bases; bases with no gene match: 15. CDR3 amino acids: CASSVNRGPDFVKYF. Here the CDR3 DNA reads TGTGCCAGCAGTGTAAACAGGGGGCCCGATTTTGTCAAGTATTTT.

The chain combines TRBV7-8 with TRBJ2-1, with D possibly matching TRBD2 (6 bases). The length of the CDR3 is 14 residues. V was shortened by 5 bases and J by 6 bases, with 14 bases between the two germline ends. Germline CDR1 SGHVS, CDR2 FQNEAQ. The CDR3 spells CASSTELASNEQFF. CDR3 nucleotide sequence: TGTGCCAGCAGCACCGAGCTAGCGAGCAATGAGCAGTTCTTC. The complete variable domain, with remaining parts taken from reference TRBV7-8 and TRBJ2-1, reads GAGVSQSPRYKVAKRGQDVALRCDPISGHVSLFWYQQALGQGPEFLTYFQNEAQLDKSGLPSDRFFAERPEGSVSTLKIQRTQQEDSAVYLCASSTELASNEQFFGPGTRLTVL.

For this clone: The junction and the germline gene differ at one end; a read error may be behind it. The rearrangement links TRBV9 to TRBJ2-3, with 8 positions matching TRBD2. The CDR3 sequence is 14 residues long. The germline V gene encodes CDR1 SGDLS and CDR2 YYNGEE. The CDR3 reads CASTVAGSTDTQYF. CDR3 coding DNA: TGTGCCAGCACCGTAGCGGGGAGCACAGATACGCAGTATTTT.

This chain uses TRBV7-2 with TRBJ2-3; no clear D gene. The CDR3 has 19 residues. Germline CDR1 is SGHTA and CDR2 is FQGNSA. V lost 3 bases and J 0 bases, leaving 22 bases between the germline ends. CDR3 region: CASSFQTYRPGLSTDTQYF. CDR3 sequence (DNA): TGTGCCAGCAGCTTCCAAACCTACCGCCCGGGCCTTAGCACAGATACGCAGTATTTT.

The chain joins TRBV5-6 to TRBJ1-1; 8 nucleotides align to TRBD1. Per the germline V gene, CDR1 is SGHDT and CDR2 is YYEEEE. With 5 bases clipped from V and 0 bases from J, the junction kept 6 bases outside the gene matches. The CDR3 consists of 15 residues. CDR3 DNA: TGTGCCAGCAGGCGGACAGGGCTCATGAACACTGAAGCTTTCTTT. This translates into CASRRTGLMNTEAFF.

The chain is built from TRBV20-1 and TRBJ2-1; D not certain. This CDR3 is 11 amino acids long. V lost 2 bases, J lost 12 bases, and 11 bases lay in between. The V gene's germline CDR1 is DFQATT and CDR2 SNEGSKA (reference sequence). The CDR3 DNA reads TGCAGTGCTAGAATTCGGCTTGGGCAGTTCTTC. This gives the protein CSARIRLGQFF.

The chain has TRBV5-1 and TRBJ2-2; D tentatively fits TRBD1 or TRBD2 (5 bases each). CDR3 length: 15 amino acids. Trimming pared 2 bases from V and 6 bases from J, leaving 14 bases between. Germline V gene lookup returns CDR1 SGHRS and CDR2 YFSETQ. In DNA, the CDR3 is TGCGCCAGCAGCTTAGTCAGGGACCAATCCGGGGAGCTGTTTTTT. Protein product: CASSLVRDQSGELFF. The variable domain in full, completed from reference TRBV5-1 and TRBJ2-2, reads KAGVTQTPRYLIKTRGQQVTLSCSPISGHRSVSWYQQTPGQGLQFLFEYFSETQRNKGNFPGRFSGRQFSNSRSEMNVSTLELGDSALYLCASSLVRDQSGELFFGEGSRLTVL.

The chain is built from TRBV14 and TRBJ2-7; D ambiguous. Germline lookup yields CDR1 SGHDN and CDR2 FVKESK. Deletions cut 0 bases from V and 4 bases from J, with 7 bases between. The CDR3 length is 13 residues. The CDR3 loop reads CASSQDGVYEQYF. The CDR3 DNA reads as TGTGCCAGCAGCCAAGATGGGGTATACGAGCAGTACTTC.

The rearrangement uses TRBV6-4 and TRBJ1-2; 10 bases map to TRBD1. V shed 4 bases and J 3 bases; nucleotides not matched to a gene: 5. The CDR3 sequence is 15 residues long. Looked up from germline, CDR1 is MRHNA and CDR2 is SNTAGT. The CDR3 coding sequence is TGTGCCAGCAGTGCTTCGGACAGGGGGGACTATGGCTACACCTTC. Its translation: CASSASDRGDYGYTF.

The V call is TRBV27, the J call TRBJ2-6, with TRBD1 identical over 12 bases. This CDR3 region has 20 residues. Trimming removed 5 bases from V and 3 bases from J; junction bases left unmatched: 14. Germline lookup yields CDR1 MNHEY and CDR2 SMNVEV (reference sequence). The CDR3, as DNA: TGTGCCAGCAGTCTCCGACCGGGACAGGGGGCGGTAGGTGGGGCCAACGTCCTGACTTTC. Its protein product is CASSLRPGQGAVGGANVLTF.

This sequence joins TRBV5-1 and TRBJ1-4, with D unclear. From germline, CDR1 is SGHRS and CDR2 YFSETQ. V was pared by 2 bases and J by 7 bases, with 12 bases between. The CDR3 length is 14 residues. The CDR3 coding sequence is TGCGCCAGCAGCTTAACCCTAACGGGTGAAAAACTGTTTTTT. Translated, it gives CASSLTLTGEKLFF. Variable domain in full (rest from reference TRBV5-1 and TRBJ1-4): KAGVTQTPRYLIKTRGQQVTLSCSPISGHRSVSWYQQTPGQGLQFLFEYFSETQRNKGNFPGRFSGRQFSNSRSEMNVSTLELGDSALYLCASSLTLTGEKLFFGSGTQLSVL.

The V gene is TRBV2, the J gene TRBJ2-5; TRBD2 might be the D (6 bases). With 6 bases removed from V and 4 bases from J, the gap between germline ends came to 15 bases. Germline assignment: CDR1 SNHLY and CDR2 FYNNEI. CDR3 length: 14 residues. CDR3 in amino acids: CASRKLEGGETQYF. The DNA of the CDR3 is TGTGCCAGCAGAAAACTGGAGGGAGGAGAGACCCAGTACTTC. Full variable domain (missing parts from reference TRBV2 and TRBJ2-5): EPEVTQTPSHQVTQMGQEVILRCVPISNHLYFYWYRQILGQKVEFLVSFYNNEISEKSEIFDDQFSVERPDGSNFTLKIRSTKLEDSAMYFCASRKLEGGETQYFGPGTRLLVL.

The genes are TRBV7-9 and TRBJ2-5; D is perhaps TRBD1 (6 bases). CDR1 is SEHNR, CDR2 FQNEAQ, per germline (reference sequence). Trimming removed 3 bases at V and 5 bases at J, with 13 bases between. The CDR3 is 14 residues long. DNA of the CDR3: TGTGCCAGCAGCTTCACAGGGACGGGGGAGACCCAGTACTTC. Protein product: CASSFTGTGETQYF.

This chain joins TRBV19 and TRBJ2-7; 7 bases align to TRBD1. The V and J ends lost 3 bases and 2 bases, in that order; junction bases with no gene match: 7. The germline V gene has CDR1 LNHDA and CDR2 SQIVND (reference sequence). The CDR3 has 15 residues. The CDR3 is CASSMVGDRPYEQYF. CDR3 sequence (DNA): TGTGCCAGTAGTATGGTCGGGGACAGACCCTACGAGCAGTACTTC.

This clone was seen a single time. This chain links TRBV5-5 with TRBJ1-5; 7 nucleotides agree with TRBD1. This CDR3 has 15 amino acids. The trim removed 1 base at V and 4 bases at J, leaving 5 bases unmatched. Germline V gives CDR1 SGHKS, CDR2 YYEKEE (reference sequence). The CDR3 bases are TGTGCCAGCAGCTTGTACCCGGGACAGAATCAGCCCCAGCATTTT. This translates into CASSLYPGQNQPQHF. Full variable domain (missing parts from reference TRBV5-5 and TRBJ1-5): DAGVTQSPTHLIKTRGQQVTLRCSPISGHKSVSWYQQVLGQGPQFIFQYYEKEERGRGNFPDRFSARQFPNYSSELNVNALLLGDSALYLCASSLYPGQNQPQHFGDGTRLSIL.

The rearrangement joins TRBV7-9 to TRBJ2-1; D gene uncertain. The CDR3 spans 13 residues. Germline CDR1 is SEHNR and CDR2 is FQNEAQ (reference sequence). Trimming pared 0 bases from V and 5 bases from J, leaving 5 bases between. DNA for the CDR3: TGTGCCAGCAGCTTAGCGGGCCACAATGAGCAGTTCTTC. It is translated as CASSLAGHNEQFF.

The chain joins TRBV18 to TRBJ1-5; D is unclear. Germline V gene data show CDR1 as KGHSH and CDR2 as LQKENI. The CDR3 has 18 amino acids. V gave up 3 bases and J gave up 4 bases, with 22 bases separating them. The CDR3 is CASSPLGPTSSSNQPQHF. The CDR3 DNA follows: TGTGCCAGCTCACCGCTTGGACCGACGTCCTCATCAAATCAGCCCCAGCATTTT.

This rearrangement joins TRBV5-4 to TRBJ2-4; TRBD1 matches at 9 bases. Germline CDR1 reads SGHNT; CDR2 reads YYREEE (reference sequence). The CDR3 has 14 residues. V lost 2 bases, J lost 8 bases, and 5 bases stayed unmatched. The CDR3 region is CASSFPGQGDIQYF. The CDR3 DNA reads TGTGCCAGCAGCTTCCCGGGACAGGGCGACATTCAGTACTTC. The full variable domain, rest sourced from reference TRBV5-4 and TRBJ2-4, is ETGVTQSPTHLIKTRGQQVTLRCSSQSGHNTVSWYQQALGQGPQFIFQYYREEENGRGNFPPRFSGLQFPNYSSELNVNALELDDSALYLCASSFPGQGDIQYFGAGTRLSVL.